This entry describes one T cell receptor beta chain. As yet, its antigen is unknown. This entry comes from a study of T cell responses to AZD1222 COVID-19 vaccine. Broader study findings: Spike-wide vaccine-associated CD4 TCRs dominated at 160-218 and 743-854. White British ancestry dominated among donors, who included more females, and clonal diversity was possibly underestimated. Nearly half of unique spike-specific TCRs reportedly avoided B.1.351 and B.1.1.7 mutated regions. Breadth and depth of Spike-specific TCRs rose after two AZD1222 doses.

This CDR3 has 16 residues. The germline V and J ends were trimmed by 8 bases and 0 bases, with 17 bases remaining between them. Germline V lookup: CDR1 MNHEY, CDR2 SMNVEV (reference sequence). Repertoires were generated with immunoSEQ multiplex PCR, while TCRdb's copy carries only in-frame clones and drops some. The table shows fewer than 130,000 clones, with 70% to 90% occurring only once. Sequenced here: peripheral blood, sampled on day 0 of AZD1222 vaccination. The TCR sequence derives from an adult in good health. J is TRBJ1-5 and V is TRBV27; D not certain. In nucleotides, the CDR3 is TGTGCCAGCGGTCCAGTTGGGCAGTATAGCAATCAGCCCCAGCATTTT. Translating gives CASGPVGQYSNQPQHF.